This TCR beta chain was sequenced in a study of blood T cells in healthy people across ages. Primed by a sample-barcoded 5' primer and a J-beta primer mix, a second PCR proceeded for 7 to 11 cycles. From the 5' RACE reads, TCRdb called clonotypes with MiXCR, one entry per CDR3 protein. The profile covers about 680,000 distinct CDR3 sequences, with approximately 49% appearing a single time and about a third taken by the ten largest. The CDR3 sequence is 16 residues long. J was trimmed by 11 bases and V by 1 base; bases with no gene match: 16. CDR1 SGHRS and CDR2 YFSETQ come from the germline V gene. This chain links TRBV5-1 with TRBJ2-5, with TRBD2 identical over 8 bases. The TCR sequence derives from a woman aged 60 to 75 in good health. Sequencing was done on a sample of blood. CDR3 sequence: CASSLTRGGSYNEQYF. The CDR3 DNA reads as TGCGCCAGCAGCTTGACTCGGGGGGGGTCCTACAATGAGCAGTACTTC.